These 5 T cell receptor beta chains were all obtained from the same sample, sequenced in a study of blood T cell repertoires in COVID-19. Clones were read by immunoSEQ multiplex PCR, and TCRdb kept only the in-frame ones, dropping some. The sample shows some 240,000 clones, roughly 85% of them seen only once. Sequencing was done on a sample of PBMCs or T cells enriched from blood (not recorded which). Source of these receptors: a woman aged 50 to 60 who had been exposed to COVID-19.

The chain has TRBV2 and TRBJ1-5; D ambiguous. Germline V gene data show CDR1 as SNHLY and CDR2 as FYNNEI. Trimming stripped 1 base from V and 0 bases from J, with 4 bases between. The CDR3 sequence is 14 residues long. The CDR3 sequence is CASSEVYSNQPQHF. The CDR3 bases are TGTGCCAGCAGTGAAGTGTATAGCAATCAGCCCCAGCATTTT.

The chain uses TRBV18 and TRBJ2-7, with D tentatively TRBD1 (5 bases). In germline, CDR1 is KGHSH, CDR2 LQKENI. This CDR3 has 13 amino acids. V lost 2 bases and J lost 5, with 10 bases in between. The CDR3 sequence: CASSPDSKDEQYF. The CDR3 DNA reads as TGTGCCAGCTCACCAGACAGTAAAGACGAGCAGTACTTC.

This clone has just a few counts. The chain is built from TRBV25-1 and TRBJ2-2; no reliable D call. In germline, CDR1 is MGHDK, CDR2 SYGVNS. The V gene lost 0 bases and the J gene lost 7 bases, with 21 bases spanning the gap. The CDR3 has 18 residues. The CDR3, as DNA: TGTGCCAGCAGTGAATACTCCGCCGCTAGTTACCATATCGGGGAGCTGTTTTTT. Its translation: CASSEYSAASYHIGELFF.

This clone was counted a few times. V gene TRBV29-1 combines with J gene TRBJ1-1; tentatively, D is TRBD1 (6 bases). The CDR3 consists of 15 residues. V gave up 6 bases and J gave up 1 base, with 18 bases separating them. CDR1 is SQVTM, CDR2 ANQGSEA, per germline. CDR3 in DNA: TGCAGCGTCTCCGGTCCGGGGGGCAAGAACACTGAAGCTTTCTTT. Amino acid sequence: CSVSGPGGKNTEAFF.

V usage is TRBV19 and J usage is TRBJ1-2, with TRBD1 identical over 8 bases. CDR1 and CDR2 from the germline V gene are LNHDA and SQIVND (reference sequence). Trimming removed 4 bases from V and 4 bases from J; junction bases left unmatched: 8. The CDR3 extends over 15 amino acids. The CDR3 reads CASSTSGGYGYGYTF. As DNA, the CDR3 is TGTGCCAGTAGTACTTCAGGGGGCTACGGCTATGGCTACACCTTC. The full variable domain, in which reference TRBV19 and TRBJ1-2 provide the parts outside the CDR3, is DGGITQSPKYLFRKEGQNVTLSCEQNLNHDAMYWYRQDPGQGLRLIYYSQIVNDFQKGDIAEGYSVSREKKESFPLTVTSAQKNPTAFYLCASSTSGGYGYGYTFGSGTRLTVV.